These 3 T cell receptor beta chains share one sample of origin, sequenced in a study of cytomegalovirus exposure and HLA in healthy donors. In the PCR, 60 Vbeta and 13 Jbeta primers were used. The assay was immunoSEQ multiplex PCR, and TCRdb's table has in-frame clones only and misses some. In the table there are about 100,000 clones, roughly 80% of which are singletons. The sample taken for sequencing was PBMCs. Receptor source: a male donor in good health and CMV-seropositive.

The chain employs TRBV6-1 and TRBJ1-2, with 9 bases aligning to TRBD1. The V and J ends lost 4 bases and 4 bases, in that order; junction bases with no gene match: 4. The germline V gene has CDR1 MNHNS and CDR2 SASEGT. This CDR3 contains 14 residues. Written as DNA, the CDR3 is TGTGCCAGCAGTGCCAGGGGACAGGGCTATGGCTACACCTTC. Its protein is CASSARGQGYGYTF.

This chain connects TRBV21-1 to TRBJ2-5; TRBD2, the D gene given by the table, was not confirmed from the DNA. TRBV21-1 is listed as a pseudogene. The CDR3 extends over 16 amino acids. The CDR3, as DNA: TGTGCCAGCAGCAAAGTTGGGCGGGGTATGGGAGAGACCCAGTACTTC. This translates into CASSKVGRGMGETQYF.

This clone was observed a few times. The chain links TRBV6-1 to TRBJ1-6; D may be TRBD1 (6 bases). CDR3 length equals 18 residues. From germline, CDR1 is MNHNS and CDR2 SASEGT. Trimming pared 4 bases from V and 4 bases from J, leaving 20 bases between. The CDR3 sequence: CASSGQAGPLGYNSPLHF. CDR3 bases: TGTGCCAGCAGTGGACAGGCAGGTCCCCTGGGGTATAATTCACCCCTCCACTTT.